A single sample gave rise to the 13 T cell receptor beta chains below, sequenced in a study of blood T cell repertoires in COVID-19. Sequenced by immunoSEQ multiplex PCR; TCRdb stores in-frame clones only, minus some. The table has under 250,000 clones, around three quarters seen once. Specimen: peripheral blood. Every receptor here comes from a woman in her sixties or seventies with acute or convalescent COVID-19.

This chain joins TRBV18 and TRBJ2-7; TRBD2 matches at 9 bases. V trimming: 1 base; J trimming: 3 bases; junction bases outside the gene matches: 4. The CDR3 extends over 15 amino acids. The germline gives CDR1 KGHSH, CDR2 LQKENI. DNA of the CDR3: TGTGCCAGCTCACCACGGACTAGCGAACTCTACGAGCAGTACTTC. Encoded protein: CASSPRTSELYEQYF.

CDR3 sequence reads: CASSAGEGVDEQFF. CDR3 DNA sequence: TGCGCCAGCTCGGCGGGAGAGGGCGTGGATGAGCAGTTCTTC. The V call is TRBV5-1, the J call TRBJ2-1; TRBD2 agrees at 7 bases. V was pared by 7 bases and J by 8 bases, with 12 bases of the junction left unmatched. CDR3 length: 14 amino acids. Per germline, CDR1 SGHRS and CDR2 YFSETQ.

At least ten counts were recorded for this clone. The chain couples TRBV28 to TRBJ1-1; D not resolved. Germline V gives CDR1 MDHEN, CDR2 SYDVKM. V was trimmed by 6 bases and J by 1 base, leaving 12 bases between them. This CDR3 is built from 14 residues. The CDR3 sequence is CASRAPGENTEAFF. The CDR3 nucleotides are TGTGCCAGCAGGGCCCCGGGAGAGAACACTGAAGCTTTCTTT.

J is TRBJ1-2 and V is TRBV9; tentatively, D is TRBD1 (5 bases). CDR1 and CDR2 (germline): SGDLS, YYNGEE. This CDR3 has 13 residues. Trimming stripped 1 base from V and 4 bases from J, with 8 bases between. The chain's CDR3 is CASSVQGTYGYTF. In DNA, the CDR3 is TGTGCCAGCAGCGTACAGGGAACCTATGGCTACACCTTC.

V is TRBV19 and J is TRBJ1-2; D is uncertain. Trimming left V 6 bases short and J 4 bases short, with 15 bases between. The CDR3 loop spans 14 amino acids. Germline V gene sequence: CDR1 LNHDA, CDR2 SQIVND (reference sequence). CDR3 sequence reads: CASRDKAVGYGYTF. Here the CDR3 DNA reads TGTGCCAGTAGAGATAAGGCGGTGGGCTATGGCTACACCTTC.

V gene TRBV18 combines with J gene TRBJ1-1; 8 bases map to TRBD1. V dropped 3 bases and J dropped 1; count of bases not matched to a gene: 1. From germline, CDR1 is KGHSH and CDR2 LQKENI. This CDR3 is built from 14 residues. Here the CDR3 reads CASSPGTGNTEAFF. CDR3 coding DNA: TGTGCCAGCTCACCCGGGACAGGGAACACTGAAGCTTTCTTT.

The chain is built from TRBV18 and TRBJ2-1; D call uncertain. Germline V CDR1 and CDR2: KGHSH, LQKENI. V lost 6 bases and J lost 5, with 11 bases in between. The CDR3 length is 13 residues. The CDR3 reads CASSPVQNNEQFF. The DNA for the CDR3 is TGTGCCAGCTCCCCGGTCCAAAACAATGAGCAGTTCTTC.

The gene calls are TRBV9 and TRBJ1-3; D might be TRBD1 (5 bases). Per germline, CDR1 SGDLS and CDR2 YYNGEE. Between the trimmed V and J ends, which lost 4 bases and 8 bases, there was a span of 13 bases. The CDR3 sequence is 13 residues long. In DNA form, the CDR3 reads TGTGCCAGCAGCTCGGATCCGGGGGACACCATATATTTT. Translation: CASSSDPGDTIYF.

The chain employs TRBV3-1 (or the pseudogene TRBV3-2) and TRBJ2-1; D call uncertain. The CDR3 consists of 11 residues. The germline V and J ends were trimmed by 1 base and 10 bases, with 5 bases remaining between them. Germline V gene data show CDR1 as LGHDT and CDR2 as YNNKEL (reference sequence). The CDR3 nucleotides read TGTGCCAGCAGCCAAGGGCAGGAGCAGTTCTTC. Its translation: CASSQGQEQFF.

This chain joins TRBV18 and TRBJ2-3; D not certain. V was clipped by 3 bases and J by 5 bases, with 6 bases between them. Per the germline V gene, CDR1 is KGHSH and CDR2 is LQKENI. There are 12 residues in the CDR3. CDR3 in DNA: TGTGCCAGCTCACCCTTAAAAGATACGCAGTATTTT. This translates into CASSPLKDTQYF.

V gene TRBV5-4 combines with J gene TRBJ1-1, with TRBD1 identical over 12 bases. CDR3 length equals 18 residues. In germline, CDR1 is SGHNT, CDR2 YYREEE (reference sequence). J was trimmed by 4 bases and V by 5 bases; bases with no gene match: 15. DNA for the CDR3: TGTGCCAGCAGGCCCGGGACAGGGGGCAGTGGTACGGGCACTGAAGCTTTCTTT. This sequence encodes CASRPGTGGSGTGTEAFF.

The chain joins TRBV28 to TRBJ2-1; 7 bases align to TRBD1. V shed 7 bases, J shed 5 bases, and the junction held 8 bases outside the gene matches. The CDR3 extends over 14 amino acids. CDR1 and CDR2 from the germline V gene are MDHEN and SYDVKM. The DNA for the CDR3 is TGTGCCAGCACTCACTTCGGGACAGACAATGAGCAGTTCTTC. This gives the protein CASTHFGTDNEQFF.

This clone was counted between two and nine times. The chain joins TRBV10-3 to TRBJ2-1; D not resolved. Trimming took off 0 bases at V and 8 bases at J, with 8 bases between the two ends. This CDR3 comprises 13 residues. The germline CDR1 and CDR2 sequences are ENHRY and SYGVKD. The CDR3 sequence: CAISESFVDEQFF. The CDR3 DNA sequence: TGTGCCATCAGTGAGTCTTTTGTCGATGAGCAGTTCTTC.